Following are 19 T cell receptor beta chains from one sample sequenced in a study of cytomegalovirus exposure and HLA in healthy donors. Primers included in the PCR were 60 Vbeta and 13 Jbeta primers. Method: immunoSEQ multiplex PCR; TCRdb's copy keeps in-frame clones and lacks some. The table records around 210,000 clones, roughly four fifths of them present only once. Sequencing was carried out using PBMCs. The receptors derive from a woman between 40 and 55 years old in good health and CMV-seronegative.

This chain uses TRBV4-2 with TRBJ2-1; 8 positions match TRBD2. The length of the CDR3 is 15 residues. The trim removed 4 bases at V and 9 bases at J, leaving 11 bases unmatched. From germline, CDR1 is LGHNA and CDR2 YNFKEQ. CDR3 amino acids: CASSRTGGVQGEQFF. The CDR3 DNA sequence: TGTGCCAGCAGCCGAACCGGGGGGGTACAGGGTGAGCAGTTCTTC.

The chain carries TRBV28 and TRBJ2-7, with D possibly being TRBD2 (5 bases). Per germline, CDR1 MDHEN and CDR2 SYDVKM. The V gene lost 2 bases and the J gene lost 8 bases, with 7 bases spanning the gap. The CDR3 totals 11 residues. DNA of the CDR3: TGTGCCAGCAGTTTAGAGACTAAGCAGTACTTC. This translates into CASSLETKQYF.

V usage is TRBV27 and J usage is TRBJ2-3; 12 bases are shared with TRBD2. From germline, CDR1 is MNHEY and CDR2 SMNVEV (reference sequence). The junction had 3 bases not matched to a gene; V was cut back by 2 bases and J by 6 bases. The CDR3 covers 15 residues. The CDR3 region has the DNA TGTGCCAGCAGTTTACCCGGGACTAGCGGGGATACGCAGTATTTT. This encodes CASSLPGTSGDTQYF.

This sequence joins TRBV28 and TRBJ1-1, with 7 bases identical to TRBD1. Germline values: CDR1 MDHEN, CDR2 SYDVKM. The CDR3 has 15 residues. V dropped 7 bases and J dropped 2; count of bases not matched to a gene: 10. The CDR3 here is CASTTPGTVNTEAFF. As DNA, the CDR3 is TGTGCCAGCACCACGCCCGGGACAGTAAACACTGAAGCTTTCTTT.

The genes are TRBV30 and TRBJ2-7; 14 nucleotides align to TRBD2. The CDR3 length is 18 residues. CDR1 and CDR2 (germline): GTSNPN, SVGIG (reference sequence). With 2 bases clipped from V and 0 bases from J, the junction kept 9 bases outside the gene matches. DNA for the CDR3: TGTGCCTGGAGTCCTCTCCCGGGACTAGCGGGAGTCTCCTACGAGCAGTACTTC. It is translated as CAWSPLPGLAGVSYEQYF.

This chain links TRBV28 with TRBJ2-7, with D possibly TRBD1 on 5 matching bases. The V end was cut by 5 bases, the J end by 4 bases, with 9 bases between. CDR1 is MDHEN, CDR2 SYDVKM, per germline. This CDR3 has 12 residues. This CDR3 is CASSQGGYEQYF. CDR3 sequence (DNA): TGTGCCAGCAGTCAGGGTGGGTACGAGCAGTACTTC.

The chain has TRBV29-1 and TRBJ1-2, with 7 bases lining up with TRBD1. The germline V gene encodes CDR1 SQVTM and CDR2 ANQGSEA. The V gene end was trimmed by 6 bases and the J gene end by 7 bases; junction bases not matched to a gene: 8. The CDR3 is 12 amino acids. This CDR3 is CSVPRGYFGYTF. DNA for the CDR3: TGCAGCGTCCCCAGGGGGTACTTTGGCTACACCTTC.

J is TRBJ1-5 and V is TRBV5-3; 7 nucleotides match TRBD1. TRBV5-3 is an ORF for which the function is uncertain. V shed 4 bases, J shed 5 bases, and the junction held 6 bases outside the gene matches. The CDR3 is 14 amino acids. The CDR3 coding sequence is TGTGCCAGAAGCCCGGACAGGCCTCATCAGCCCCAGCATTTT. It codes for CARSPDRPHQPQHF.

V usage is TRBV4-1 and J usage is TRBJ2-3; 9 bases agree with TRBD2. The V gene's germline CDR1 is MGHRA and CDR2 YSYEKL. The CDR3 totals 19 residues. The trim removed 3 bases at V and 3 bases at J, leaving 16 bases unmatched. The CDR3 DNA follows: TGCGCCAGCAGCCAGGCACCAGGGGTCCTAGCGGGACAGACAGATACGCAGTATTTT. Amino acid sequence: CASSQAPGVLAGQTDTQYF.

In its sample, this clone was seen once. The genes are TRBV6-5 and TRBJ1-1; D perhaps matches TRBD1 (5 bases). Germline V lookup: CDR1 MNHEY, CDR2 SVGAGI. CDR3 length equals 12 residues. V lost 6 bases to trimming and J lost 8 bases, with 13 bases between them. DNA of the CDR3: TGTGCCAGCAGCCGCGATCGGGGGGAAGCTTTCTTT. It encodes CASSRDRGEAFF.

CDR3 sequence: CASSPVAVPYNEQFF. The CDR3 DNA is TGCGCCAGCAGCCCAGTAGCGGTTCCCTACAATGAGCAGTTCTTC. The chain links TRBV5-1 to TRBJ2-1; possible D gene TRBD2, 6 bases. V lost 4 bases, J lost 2 bases, and 13 bases lay in between. This CDR3 spans 15 amino acids. CDR1 SGHRS and CDR2 YFSETQ come from the germline V gene.

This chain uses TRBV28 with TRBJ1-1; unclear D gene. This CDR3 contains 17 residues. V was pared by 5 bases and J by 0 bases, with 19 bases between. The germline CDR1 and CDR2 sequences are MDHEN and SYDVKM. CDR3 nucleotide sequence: TGTGCCAGCAGTCCTACCACCGCAAACCCAATGAACACTGAAGCTTTCTTT. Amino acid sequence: CASSPTTANPMNTEAFF.

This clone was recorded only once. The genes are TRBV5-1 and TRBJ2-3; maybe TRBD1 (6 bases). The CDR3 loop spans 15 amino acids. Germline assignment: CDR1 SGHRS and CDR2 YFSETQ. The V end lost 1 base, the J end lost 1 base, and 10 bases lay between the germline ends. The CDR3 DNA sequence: TGCGCCAGCAGCTTGCTACAGGGCCGCACAGATACGCAGTATTTT. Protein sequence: CASSLLQGRTDTQYF.

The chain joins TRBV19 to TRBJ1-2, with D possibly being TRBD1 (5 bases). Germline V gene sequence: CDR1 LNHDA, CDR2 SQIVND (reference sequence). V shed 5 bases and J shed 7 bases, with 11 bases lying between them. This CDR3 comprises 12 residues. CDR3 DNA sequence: TGTGCCAGTAGTCGGGGGTCTCGTGGCTACACCTTC. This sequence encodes CASSRGSRGYTF.

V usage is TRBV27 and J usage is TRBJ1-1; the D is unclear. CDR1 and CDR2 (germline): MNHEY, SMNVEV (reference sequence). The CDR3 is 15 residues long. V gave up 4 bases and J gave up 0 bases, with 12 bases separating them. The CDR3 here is CASSSTALMNTEAFF. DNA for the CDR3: TGTGCCAGCAGTTCAACTGCCCTAATGAACACTGAAGCTTTCTTT.

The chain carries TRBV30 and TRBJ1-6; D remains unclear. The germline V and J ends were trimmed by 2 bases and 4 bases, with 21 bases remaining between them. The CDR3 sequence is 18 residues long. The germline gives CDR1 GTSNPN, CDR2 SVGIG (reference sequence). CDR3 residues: CAWSRPGPLYLYNSPLHF. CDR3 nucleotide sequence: TGTGCCTGGAGTCGGCCAGGTCCCCTTTATCTATATAATTCACCCCTCCACTTT. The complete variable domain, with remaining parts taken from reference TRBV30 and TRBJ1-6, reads SQTIHQWPATLVQPVGSPLSLECTVEGTSNPNLYWYRQAAGRGLQLLFYSVGIGQISSEVPQNLSASRPQDRQFILSSKKLLLSDSGFYLCAWSRPGPLYLYNSPLHFGNGTRLTVT.

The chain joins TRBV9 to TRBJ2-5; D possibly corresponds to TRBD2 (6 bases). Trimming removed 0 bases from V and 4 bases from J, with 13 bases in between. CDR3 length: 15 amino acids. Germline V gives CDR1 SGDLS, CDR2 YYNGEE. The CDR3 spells CASSVVGEVGETQYF. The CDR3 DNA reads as TGTGCCAGCAGCGTAGTGGGGGAGGTGGGAGAGACCCAGTACTTC.

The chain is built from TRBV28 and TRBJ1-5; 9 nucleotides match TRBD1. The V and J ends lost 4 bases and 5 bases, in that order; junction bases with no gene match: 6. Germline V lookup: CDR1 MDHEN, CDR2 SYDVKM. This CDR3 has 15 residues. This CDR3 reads CASSSYRGRDQPQHF. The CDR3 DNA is TGTGCCAGCAGTTCCTACAGGGGGCGAGATCAGCCCCAGCATTTT. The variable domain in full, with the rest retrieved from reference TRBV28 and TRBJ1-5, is DVKVTQSSRYLVKRTGEKVFLECVQDMDHENMFWYRQDPGLGLRLIYFSYDVKMKEKGDIPEGYSVSREKKERFSLILESASTNQTSMYLCASSSYRGRDQPQHFGDGTRLSIL.

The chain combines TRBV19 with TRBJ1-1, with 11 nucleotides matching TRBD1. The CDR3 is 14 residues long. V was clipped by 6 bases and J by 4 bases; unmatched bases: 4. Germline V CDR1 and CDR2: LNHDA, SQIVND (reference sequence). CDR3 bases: TGTGCCAGTAGCCCAGGGACAGGGGGCACTGAAGCTTTCTTT. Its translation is CASSPGTGGTEAFF.